The entry that follows covers one T cell receptor beta chain sequence. Losses at the gene ends were 1 base for V and 4 bases for J; bases not matched to a gene: 4. Germline values: CDR1 WSHSY, CDR2 SAAADI. The length of the CDR3 is 15 residues. Sequencing was performed with immunoSEQ multiplex PCR; in TCRdb, only in-frame clones are kept and a portion is missing. The sample has fewer than 250,000 clones; about four fifths are singletons. The data are from a study of blood T cell repertoires in COVID-19. The material sequenced was peripheral blood. This chain connects TRBV10-2 to TRBJ2-1; 7 nucleotides agree with TRBD2. The receptor was derived from a woman between 40 and 50 years old with active or convalescent COVID-19. This chain's CDR3 is CASSEFSGTYNEQFF. In nucleotides, the CDR3 is TGCGCCAGCAGTGAGTTCAGCGGGACTTACAATGAGCAGTTCTTC.